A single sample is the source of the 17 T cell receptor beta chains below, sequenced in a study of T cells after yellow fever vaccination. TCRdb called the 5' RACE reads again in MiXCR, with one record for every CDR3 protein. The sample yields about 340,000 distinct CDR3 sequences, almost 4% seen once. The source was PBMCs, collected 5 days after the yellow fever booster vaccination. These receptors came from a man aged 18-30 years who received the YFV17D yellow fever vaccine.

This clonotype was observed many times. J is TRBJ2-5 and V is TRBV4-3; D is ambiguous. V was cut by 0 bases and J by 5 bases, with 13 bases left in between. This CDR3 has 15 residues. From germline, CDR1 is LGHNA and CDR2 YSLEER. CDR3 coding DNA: TGCGCCAGCAGCCAAGATCTCGCCTCCGGGGAGACCCAGTACTTC. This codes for CASSQDLASGETQYF.

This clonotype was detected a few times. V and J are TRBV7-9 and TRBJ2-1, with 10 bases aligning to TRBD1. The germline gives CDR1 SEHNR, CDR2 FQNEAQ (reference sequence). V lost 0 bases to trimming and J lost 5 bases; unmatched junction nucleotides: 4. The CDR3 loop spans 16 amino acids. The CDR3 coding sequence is TGTGCCAGCAGCTTAGCGACAGGGGGCTTCGACAATGAGCAGTTCTTC. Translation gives CASSLATGGFDNEQFF.

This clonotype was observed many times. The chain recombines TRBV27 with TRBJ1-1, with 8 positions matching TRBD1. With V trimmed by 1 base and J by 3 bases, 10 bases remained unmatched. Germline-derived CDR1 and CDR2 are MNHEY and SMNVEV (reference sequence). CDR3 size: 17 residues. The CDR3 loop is CASSLCRGRAWDTEAFF. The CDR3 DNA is TGTGCCAGCAGTTTATGCAGGGGGCGGGCTTGGGACACTGAAGCTTTCTTT.

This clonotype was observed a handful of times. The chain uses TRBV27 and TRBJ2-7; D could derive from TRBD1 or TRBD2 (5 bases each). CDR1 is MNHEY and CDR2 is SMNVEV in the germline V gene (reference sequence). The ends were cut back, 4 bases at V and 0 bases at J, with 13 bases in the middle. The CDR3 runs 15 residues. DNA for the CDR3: TGTGCCAGCAGTTGGGACGGCTATAGCTCCTACGAGCAGTACTTC. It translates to CASSWDGYSSYEQYF.

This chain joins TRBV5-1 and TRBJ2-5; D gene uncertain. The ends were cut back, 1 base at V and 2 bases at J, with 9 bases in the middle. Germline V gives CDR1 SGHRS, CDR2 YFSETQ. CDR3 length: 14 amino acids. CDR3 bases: TGCGCCAGCAGCTTGAGTCTACTGCAAGAGACCCAGTACTTC. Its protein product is CASSLSLLQETQYF.

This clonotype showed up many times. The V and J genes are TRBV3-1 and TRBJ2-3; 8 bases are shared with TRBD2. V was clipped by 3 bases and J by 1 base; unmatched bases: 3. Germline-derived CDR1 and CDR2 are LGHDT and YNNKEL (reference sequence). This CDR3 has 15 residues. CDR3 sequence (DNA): TGTGCCAGCAGCCACGCGCGGGGGGGCACAGATACGCAGTATTTT. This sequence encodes CASSHARGGTDTQYF.

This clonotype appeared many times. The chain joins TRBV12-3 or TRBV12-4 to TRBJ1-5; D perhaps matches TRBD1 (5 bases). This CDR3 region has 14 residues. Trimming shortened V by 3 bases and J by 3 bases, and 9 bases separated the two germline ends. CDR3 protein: CASSFDSYNQPQHF. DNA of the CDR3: TGTGCCAGCAGTTTTGACAGCTACAATCAGCCCCAGCATTTT.

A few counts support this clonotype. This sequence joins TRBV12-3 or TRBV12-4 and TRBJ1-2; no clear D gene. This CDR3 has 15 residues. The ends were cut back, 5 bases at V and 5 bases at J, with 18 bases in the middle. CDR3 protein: CASSQQAIQRYGYTF. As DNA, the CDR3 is TGTGCCAGCAGTCAGCAGGCCATCCAACGGTATGGCTACACCTTC.

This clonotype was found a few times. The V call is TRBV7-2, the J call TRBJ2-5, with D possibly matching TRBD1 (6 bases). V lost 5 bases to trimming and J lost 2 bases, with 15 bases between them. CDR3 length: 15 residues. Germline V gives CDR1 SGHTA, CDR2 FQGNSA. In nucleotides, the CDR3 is TGTGCCAGCAGCCCAAATCAGGGGCCTCAAGAGACCCAGTACTTC. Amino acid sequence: CASSPNQGPQETQYF.

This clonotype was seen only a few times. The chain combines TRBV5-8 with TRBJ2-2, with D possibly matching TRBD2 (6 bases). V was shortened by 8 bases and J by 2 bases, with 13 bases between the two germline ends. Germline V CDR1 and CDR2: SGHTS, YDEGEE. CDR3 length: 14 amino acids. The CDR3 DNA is TGTGCCAGGGGAGGCACGATAAACACCGGGGAGCTGTTTTTT. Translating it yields CARGGTINTGELFF.

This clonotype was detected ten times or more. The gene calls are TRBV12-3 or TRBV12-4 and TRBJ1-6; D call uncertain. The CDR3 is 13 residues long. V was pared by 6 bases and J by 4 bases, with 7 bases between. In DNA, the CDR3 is TGTGCCAGCAGCGGAAATTATAATTCACCCCTCCACTTT. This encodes CASSGNYNSPLHF.

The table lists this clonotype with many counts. For the CDR3, the DNA is TGCAGCGTTGCCCGGGGGACCACAGATACGCAGTATTTT. Its protein product is CSVARGTTDTQYF. The chain employs TRBV29-1 and TRBJ2-3; TRBD2 is a possible D gene (6 bases). The CDR3 loop spans 13 amino acids. Germline assignment: CDR1 SQVTM and CDR2 ANQGSEA. The germline V and J ends were trimmed by 4 bases and 2 bases, with 10 bases remaining between them.

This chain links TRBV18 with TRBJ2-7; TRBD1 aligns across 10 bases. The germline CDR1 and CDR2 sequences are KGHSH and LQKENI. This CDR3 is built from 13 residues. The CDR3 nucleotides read TGTGCCAGCTCACCGATTGGGGACAGGGGTCTGTCGGTC. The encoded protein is CASSPIGDRGLSV.

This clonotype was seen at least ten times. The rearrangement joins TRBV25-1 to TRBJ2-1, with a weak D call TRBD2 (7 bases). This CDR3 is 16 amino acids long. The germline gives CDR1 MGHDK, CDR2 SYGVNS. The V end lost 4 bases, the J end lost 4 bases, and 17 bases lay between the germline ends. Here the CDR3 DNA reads TGTGCCAGCAGTGTCCGGGGGGCCAGGATATACAATGAGCAGTTCTTC. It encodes CASSVRGARIYNEQFF.

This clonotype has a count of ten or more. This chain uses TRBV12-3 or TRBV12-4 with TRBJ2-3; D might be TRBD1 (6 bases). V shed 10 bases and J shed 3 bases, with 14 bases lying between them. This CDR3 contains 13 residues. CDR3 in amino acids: CATTGTRTDTQYF. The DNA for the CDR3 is TGTGCCACGACAGGAACACGGACAGATACGCAGTATTTT.

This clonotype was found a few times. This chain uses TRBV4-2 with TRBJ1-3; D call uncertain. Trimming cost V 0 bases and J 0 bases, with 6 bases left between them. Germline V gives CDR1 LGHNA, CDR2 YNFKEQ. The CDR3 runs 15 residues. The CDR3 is CASSQDGSSGNTIYF. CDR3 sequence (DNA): TGTGCCAGCAGCCAAGACGGATCCTCTGGAAACACCATATATTTT.

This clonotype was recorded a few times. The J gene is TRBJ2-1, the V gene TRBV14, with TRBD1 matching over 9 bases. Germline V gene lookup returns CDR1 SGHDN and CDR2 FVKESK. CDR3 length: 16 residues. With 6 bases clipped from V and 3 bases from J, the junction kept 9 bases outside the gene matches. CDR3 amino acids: CASRASGTGIYNEQFF. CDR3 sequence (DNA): TGTGCCAGCAGAGCATCCGGGACAGGGATCTACAATGAGCAGTTCTTC.